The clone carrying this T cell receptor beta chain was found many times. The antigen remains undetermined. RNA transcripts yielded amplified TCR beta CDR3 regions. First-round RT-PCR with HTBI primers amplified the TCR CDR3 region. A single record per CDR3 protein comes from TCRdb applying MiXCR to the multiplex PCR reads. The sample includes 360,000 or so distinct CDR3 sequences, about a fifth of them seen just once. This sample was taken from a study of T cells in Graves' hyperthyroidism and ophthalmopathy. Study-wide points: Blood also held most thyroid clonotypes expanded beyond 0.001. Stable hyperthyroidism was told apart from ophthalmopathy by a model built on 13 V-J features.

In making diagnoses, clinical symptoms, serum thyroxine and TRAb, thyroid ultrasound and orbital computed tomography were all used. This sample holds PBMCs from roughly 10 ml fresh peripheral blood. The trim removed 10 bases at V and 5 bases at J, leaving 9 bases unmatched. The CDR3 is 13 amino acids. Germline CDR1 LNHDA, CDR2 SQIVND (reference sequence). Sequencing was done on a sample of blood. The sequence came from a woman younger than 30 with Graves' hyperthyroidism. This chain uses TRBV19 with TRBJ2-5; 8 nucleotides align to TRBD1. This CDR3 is CAIVQGAWETQYF. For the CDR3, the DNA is TGTGCCATTGTCCAGGGGGCCTGGGAGACCCAGTACTTC.